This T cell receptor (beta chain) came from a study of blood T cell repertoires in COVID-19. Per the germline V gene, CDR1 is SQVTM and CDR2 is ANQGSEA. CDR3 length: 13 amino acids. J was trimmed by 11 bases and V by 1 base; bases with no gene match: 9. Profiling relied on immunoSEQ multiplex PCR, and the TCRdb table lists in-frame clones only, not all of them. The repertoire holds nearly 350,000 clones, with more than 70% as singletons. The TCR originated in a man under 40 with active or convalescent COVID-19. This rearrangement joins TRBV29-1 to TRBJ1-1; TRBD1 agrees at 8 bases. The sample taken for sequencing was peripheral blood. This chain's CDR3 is CSVEGRQGARAFF. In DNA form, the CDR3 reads TGCAGCGTTGAAGGACGGCAGGGGGCGCGGGCTTTCTTT.